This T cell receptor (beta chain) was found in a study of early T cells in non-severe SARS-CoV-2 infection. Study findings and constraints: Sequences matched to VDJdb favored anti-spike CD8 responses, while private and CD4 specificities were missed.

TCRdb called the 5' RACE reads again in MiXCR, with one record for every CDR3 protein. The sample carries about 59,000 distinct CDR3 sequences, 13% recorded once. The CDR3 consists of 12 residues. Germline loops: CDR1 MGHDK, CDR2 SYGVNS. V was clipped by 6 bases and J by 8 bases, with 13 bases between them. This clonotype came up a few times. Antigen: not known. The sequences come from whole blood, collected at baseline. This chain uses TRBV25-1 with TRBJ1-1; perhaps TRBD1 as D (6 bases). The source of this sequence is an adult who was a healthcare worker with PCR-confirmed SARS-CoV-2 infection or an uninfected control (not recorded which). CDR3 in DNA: TGTGCCAGCAGGAGGGGGGAATCAGAAGCTTTCTTT. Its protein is CASRRGESEAFF.